A single sample gave rise to the 30 T cell receptor beta chains below, sequenced in a study of blood T cell repertoires in COVID-19. TCRdb's table, derived via immunoSEQ multiplex PCR, lists solely in-frame clones and lacks some. The repertoire has 130,000 to 150,000 clones, approximately 84% of them found once; the top ten carry roughly 9%. Sequencing was performed on peripheral blood. These receptors were taken from an elderly woman in a cohort sampled during active or convalescent COVID-19.

The V gene is TRBV2, the J gene TRBJ2-1; 12 bases agree with TRBD2. The trim removed 2 bases at V and 9 bases at J, leaving 5 bases unmatched. The germline gives CDR1 SNHLY, CDR2 FYNNEI. The CDR3 extends over 15 amino acids. CDR3 amino acids: CASSESSGGATEQFF. CDR3 bases: TGTGCCAGCAGTGAATCTAGCGGGGGGGCCACTGAGCAGTTCTTC.

This clone showed up just a few times. This rearrangement joins TRBV5-1 to TRBJ2-7, with TRBD1 identical over 9 bases. This CDR3 comprises 15 residues. Germline V lookup: CDR1 SGHRS, CDR2 YFSETQ. V gave up 0 bases and J gave up 4 bases; unmatched junction bases: 5. The CDR3 sequence: CASSLAVGQGYEQYV. Written as DNA, the CDR3 is TGCGCCAGCAGCTTGGCTGTGGGACAGGGATACGAGCAGTACGTC.

The chain employs TRBV20-1 and TRBJ2-3; possible D gene TRBD2, 5 bases. Germline lookup yields CDR1 DFQATT and CDR2 SNEGSKA (reference sequence). The CDR3 contains 11 residues. The V end lost 6 bases, the J end lost 6 bases, and 10 bases lay between the germline ends. The CDR3 region is CSATLADTQYF. As DNA, the CDR3 is TGCAGTGCAACGCTAGCCGATACGCAGTATTTT.

To note about this clone: One junction end does not reproduce the germline sequence, and a read error may be involved. The chain uses TRBV3-1 (or the pseudogene TRBV3-2) and TRBJ2-7, with 8 positions matching TRBD2. Germline CDR1 is LGHDT and CDR2 is YNNKEL (reference sequence). The CDR3 runs 11 residues. The CDR3 spells CASSQLAGQTF. CDR3 DNA sequence: TGTGCCAGCAGCCAACTAGCGGGTCAGACCTTC.

V is TRBV3-1 (or the pseudogene TRBV3-2) and J is TRBJ2-2; no reliable D call. V lost 2 bases and J lost 1, with 8 bases in between. The germline gives CDR1 LGHDT, CDR2 YNNKEL (reference sequence). The CDR3 runs 15 residues. The CDR3 bases are TGTGCCAGCAGCCAAATATGGCTGAACACCGGGGAGCTGTTTTTT. Amino acid sequence: CASSQIWLNTGELFF.

This sequence joins TRBV5-1 and TRBJ2-3, with no clear D. The CDR3 sequence is 13 residues long. V lost 2 bases and J lost 3, with 7 bases in between. Per the germline V gene, CDR1 is SGHRS and CDR2 is YFSETQ. CDR3: CASSFELTDTQYF. The CDR3 coding sequence is TGCGCCAGCAGCTTTGAGTTGACAGATACGCAGTATTTT.

V usage is TRBV19 and J usage is TRBJ1-3; D call uncertain. This CDR3 is 17 amino acids long. The germline V and J ends were trimmed by 3 bases and 0 bases, with 15 bases remaining between them. CDR1 and CDR2 (germline): LNHDA, SQIVND (reference sequence). Written as DNA, the CDR3 is TGTGCCAGTAGTATGAGCGGGTCCCCTACCTCTGGAAACACCATATATTTT. It codes for CASSMSGSPTSGNTIYF.

The V and J genes are TRBV5-1 and TRBJ2-7; TRBD1 matches 10 bases. There are 12 residues in the CDR3. Per germline, CDR1 SGHRS and CDR2 YFSETQ. The trim removed 4 bases at V and 7 bases at J, leaving 2 bases unmatched. The CDR3 reads CASSRDRGEQYF. The CDR3 coding sequence is TGCGCCAGCAGCAGGGACAGGGGTGAGCAGTACTTC.

The CDR3 protein is CASSRGDRVYNEQFF. The CDR3 nucleotides read TGTGCCAGCAGCCGCGGAGACAGGGTGTACAATGAGCAGTTCTTC. The gene calls are TRBV4-2 and TRBJ2-1; 7 bases match TRBD1. The CDR3 contains 15 residues. The germline V gene has CDR1 LGHNA and CDR2 YNFKEQ. The trim removed 4 bases at V and 4 bases at J, leaving 7 bases unmatched.

The chain combines TRBV6-2 or TRBV6-3 with TRBJ2-3; D not certain. The germline V gene has CDR1 MNHEY and CDR2 SVGEGT. The CDR3 runs to 12 residues. Trimming shortened V by 3 bases and J by 6 bases, and 7 bases separated the two germline ends. CDR3 bases: TGTGCCAGCAGTTATCCCCGGGATACGCAGTATTTT. Its protein product is CASSYPRDTQYF.

The genes are TRBV9 and TRBJ2-1; 9 bases agree with TRBD2. In germline, CDR1 is SGDLS, CDR2 YYNGEE. With V trimmed by 4 bases and J by 8 bases, 16 bases remained unmatched. The CDR3 has 17 amino acids. The CDR3 nucleotides read TGTGCCAGCAGCCCCAGGCTAGCGGGGACCTTAGTGGATGAGCAGTTCTTC. Encoded protein: CASSPRLAGTLVDEQFF.

The chain employs TRBV11-2 and TRBJ1-1; no definite D call. The germline CDR1 and CDR2 sequences are SGHAT and FQNNGV. Trimming shortened V by 5 bases and J by 10 bases, and 17 bases separated the two germline ends. This CDR3 is built from 13 residues. The chain's CDR3 is CASSAGRAPGAFF. In DNA form, the CDR3 reads TGTGCCAGCAGCGCCGGGAGGGCCCCAGGAGCTTTCTTT. Using reference TRBV11-2 and TRBJ1-1 for the parts outside the CDR3, the full variable domain is EAGVAQSPRYKIIEKRQSVAFWCNPISGHATLYWYQQILGQGPKLLIQFQNNGVVDDSQLPKDRFSAERLKGVDSTLKIQPAKLEDSAVYLCASSAGRAPGAFFGQGTRLTVV.

The chain employs TRBV2 and TRBJ2-3; D might be TRBD1 (5 bases). The CDR3 is made up of 13 amino acids. CDR1 is SNHLY and CDR2 is FYNNEI in the germline V gene. The V end was cut by 10 bases, the J end by 2 bases, with 13 bases between. This chain's CDR3 is CATRGTTTDTQYF. CDR3 nucleotides: TGTGCCACAAGGGGAACTACCACAGATACGCAGTATTTT.

The chain has TRBV7-3 and TRBJ1-1; D gene unclear. V lost 0 bases and J 1 base, leaving 3 bases between the germline ends. The CDR3 has 13 residues. The germline V gene encodes CDR1 SGHTA and CDR2 FQGTGA. CDR3 in amino acids: CASSLTQNTEAFF. In DNA form, the CDR3 reads TGTGCCAGCAGCTTAACACAGAACACTGAAGCTTTCTTT.

V gene TRBV5-1 combines with J gene TRBJ2-3; 10 bases are a match to TRBD2. CDR3 length: 15 amino acids. After removal of 2 bases from V and 3 bases from J, the junction contained 3 bases not matched to a gene. Per germline, CDR1 SGHRS and CDR2 YFSETQ. The CDR3 DNA follows: TGCGCCAGCAGCTTAGGACTAGCGGAAACAGATACGCAGTATTTT. Its protein is CASSLGLAETDTQYF.

A single count supports this clone. The rearrangement links TRBV28 to TRBJ2-5, with TRBD1 as a possible D gene (5 bases). Trimming shortened V by 5 bases and J by 4 bases, and 14 bases separated the two germline ends. Germline V gene sequence: CDR1 MDHEN, CDR2 SYDVKM. The CDR3 sequence is 14 residues long. Written as DNA, the CDR3 is TGTGCCAGCAGTCGGGCAGCCGACAGAGAGACCCAGTACTTC. It is translated as CASSRAADRETQYF.

This clone was observed once. J is TRBJ1-5 and V is TRBV28, with D perhaps TRBD1 (5 bases). This CDR3 has 17 amino acids. V was cut by 6 bases and J by 3 bases, with 21 bases left in between. Looked up from germline, CDR1 is MDHEN and CDR2 is SYDVKM. The CDR3 sequence is CASRQIGTLGTNQPQHF. CDR3 DNA: TGTGCCAGCAGGCAAATCGGGACTCTCGGGACCAATCAGCCCCAGCATTTT.

The chain combines TRBV11-2 with TRBJ2-3; the D gene is possibly TRBD2 (6 bases). The V gene lost 1 base and the J gene lost 1 base, with 6 bases spanning the gap. Germline lookup yields CDR1 SGHAT and CDR2 FQNNGV. The CDR3 extends over 14 amino acids. The CDR3 DNA sequence: TGTGCCAGCAGCTTAGCGGGGGGCACAGATACGCAGTATTTT. It codes for CASSLAGGTDTQYF.

The V call is TRBV6-6, the J call TRBJ2-7; maybe TRBD1 (5 bases). This CDR3 contains 13 residues. Germline CDR1 MNHNY, CDR2 SVGAGI (reference sequence). V was trimmed by 4 bases and J by 6 bases, leaving 13 bases between them. This CDR3 is CASSSGPLGEQYV. The CDR3 coding sequence is TGTGCCAGCAGTTCAGGGCCCCTCGGCGAGCAGTACGTC.

This clone has a single count. V is TRBV9 and J is TRBJ1-3; D is ambiguous. Germline CDR1 is SGDLS and CDR2 is YYNGEE. V lost 1 base, J lost 0 bases, and 8 bases lay in between. This CDR3 has 15 residues. The CDR3 nucleotides read TGTGCCAGCAGCGTAAGTACAAGCTCTGGAAACACCATATATTTT. This sequence encodes CASSVSTSSGNTIYF.

This clone was picked up a small number of times. This rearrangement joins TRBV3-1 (or the pseudogene TRBV3-2) to TRBJ1-1, with D possibly matching TRBD1 (5 bases). Germline values: CDR1 LGHDT, CDR2 YNNKEL (reference sequence). CDR3 size: 12 residues. V gave up 3 bases and J gave up 11 bases, with 13 bases separating them. The DNA for the CDR3 is TGTGCCAGCAGCCACACAGGCCTAGGGGCTTTCTTT. Protein product: CASSHTGLGAFF.

The DNA of the CDR3 is TGTGCCAGCAGCGTAGAGGGCGGGGGGGCTAACACAGATACGCAGTATTTT. This codes for CASSVEGGGANTDTQYF. The chain employs TRBV9 and TRBJ2-3; 9 bases fit TRBD2. CDR3 length equals 17 residues. The trim removed 0 bases at V and 2 bases at J, leaving 7 bases unmatched. The germline CDR1 and CDR2 sequences are SGDLS and YYNGEE.

A word on this clone: A junction end diverges from the germline sequence, so it may reflect a read error. The V and J genes are TRBV7-8 and TRBJ2-7; 8 nucleotides align to TRBD1. CDR3 length: 12 residues. Germline V CDR1 and CDR2: SGHVS, FQNEAQ. The CDR3 DNA follows: TGTGCCAGCAGCTTAGGGACGGGACAGGAGATTTGG. Amino acids: CASSLGTGQEIW.

CDR3 sequence: CASSQLGGEDTQYF. CDR3 DNA sequence: TGTGCCAGCAGCCAACTAGGGGGAGAAGATACGCAGTATTTT. This sequence joins TRBV28 and TRBJ2-3; D perhaps matches TRBD1 (6 bases). Germline CDR1 is MDHEN and CDR2 is SYDVKM. The CDR3 has 14 residues. V lost 6 bases and J lost 5, with 15 bases in between.

V usage is TRBV6-2 or TRBV6-3 and J usage is TRBJ2-2, with 8 bases matching TRBD2. Per the germline V gene, CDR1 is MNHEY and CDR2 is SVGEGT. The CDR3 runs 16 residues. V gave up 5 bases and J gave up 5 bases; unmatched junction bases: 10. The CDR3 here is CASSAGLAGGTGELFF. For the CDR3, the DNA is TGTGCCAGCAGTGCCGGCTTGGCGGGAGGTACCGGGGAGCTGTTTTTT.

The gene calls are TRBV6-2 or TRBV6-3 and TRBJ1-6, with TRBD1 matching 12 bases. This CDR3 spans 15 amino acids. CDR1 is MNHEY and CDR2 is SVGEGT in the germline V gene. Trimming cost V 6 bases and J 10 bases; bases outside gene matches: 7. The CDR3 nucleotides read TGTGCCAGCAGCCCCGGGACAGGGGGCGGGTCACCCCTCCACTTT. Amino acids: CASSPGTGGGSPLHF.

The V gene is TRBV4-2, the J gene TRBJ2-5; 9 nucleotides agree with TRBD2. The CDR3 totals 16 residues. Germline values: CDR1 LGHNA, CDR2 YNFKEQ. V shed 0 bases and J 1 base; nucleotides not matched to a gene: 3. The CDR3 nucleotides read TGTGCCAGCAGCCAAGATCGACTAGCGGCCCAAGAGACCCAGTACTTC. Its translation is CASSQDRLAAQETQYF.

As DNA, the CDR3 is TGTGCCAGGATCGGACAGAACACCGGGGAGCTGTTTTTT. It codes for CARIGQNTGELFF. The chain couples TRBV7-9 to TRBJ2-2, with a tentative D call TRBD1 (5 bases). V lost 9 bases and J 1 base, leaving 9 bases between the germline ends. There are 13 residues in the CDR3. Germline V gene sequence: CDR1 SEHNR, CDR2 FQNEAQ (reference sequence).

The count of this clone is one. The chain has TRBV6-5 and TRBJ1-2; tentatively, D is TRBD1 (6 bases). This CDR3 is 11 amino acids long. Trimming shortened V by 4 bases and J by 8 bases, and 8 bases separated the two germline ends. Germline loops: CDR1 MNHEY, CDR2 SVGAGI. CDR3 DNA sequence: TGTGCCAGCAGTTCCGGGACAGGCTACACCTTC. Residues: CASSSGTGYTF.

This clone has just one count. This rearrangement joins TRBV29-1 to TRBJ1-5; D is perhaps TRBD1 (6 bases). CDR1 is SQVTM and CDR2 is ANQGSEA in the germline V gene. The CDR3 has 14 residues. The V end lost 4 bases, the J end lost 6 bases, and 16 bases lay between the germline ends. Here the CDR3 reads CSVANPGVGQPQHF. Here the CDR3 DNA reads TGCAGCGTTGCTAATCCAGGGGTTGGTCAGCCCCAGCATTTT.